These T cell receptor beta chains were read from a single sample in a study of blood T cell repertoires in COVID-19. The protocol was immunoSEQ multiplex PCR, while the TCRdb copy is restricted to in-frame clones and leaves out a portion. The sample includes fewer than 350,000 clones, 75% to 90% of them seen just once. Sequences were obtained from PBMCs or T cells enriched from blood (not recorded which). The receptors derive from a man under 40 who had recovered from COVID-19. Both conserved end residues are part of each CDR3. D genes are given only for firm matches. Clone size appears in some rows only: once, few, many, or a class for an expanded clone.

>.|TRBJ1-4|TRBV2|TRBD1
CASRTGEANEKLFF
TGTGCCAGCAGGACAGGGGAGGCTAATGAAAAACTGTTTTTT
>.|TRBJ2-1|TRBV4-1|.
CASSQARAGRNEQFF
TGCGCCAGCAGCCAAGCCCGGGCAGGGCGAAATGAGCAGTTCTTC
>.|TRBJ1-2|TRBV30|.
CAWSVAFRGGYTF
TGTGCCTGGAGTGTAGCATTTCGCGGTGGCTACACCTTC
>.|TRBJ1-5|TRBV4-1|TRBD1
CASSQDIGQGHSPQHF
TGCGCCAGCAGCCAAGACATAGGACAGGGCCATTCGCCCCAGCATTTT
>.|TRBJ2-5|TRBV7-6|.
CASSLADFVRGGRGETQYF
TGTGCCAGCAGCTTAGCGGACTTTGTCCGCGGGGGCCGGGGAGAGACCCAGTACTTC
>.|TRBJ1-2|TRBV7-8|.
CASSLAVWGQTYIRYTF
TGTGCCAGCAGCTTAGCCGTTTGGGGCCAGACATATATACGCTACACCTTC
>once|TRBJ1-1|TRBV29-1|TRBD1
CSVTTGATEAFF
TGCAGCGTTACCACAGGGGCCACTGAAGCTTTCTTT
>.|TRBJ1-6|TRBV9|.
CASSHGGDNSPLHF
TGTGCCAGCAGCCACGGGGGGGATAATTCACCCCTCCACTTT
>.|TRBJ2-7|TRBV7-9|TRBD2
CASSPSSGGRYEQYF
TGTGCCAGCAGCCCTTCTAGCGGGGGGCGATACGAGCAGTACTTC
>few|TRBJ2-1|TRBV7-8|TRBD1
CASSPTGVPASGEQFF
TGTGCCAGCAGCCCCACAGGGGTGCCCGCGTCGGGTGAGCAGTTCTTC
>.|TRBJ1-1|TRBV29-1|.
CSVPTADTEAFF
TGCAGCGTCCCTACAGCAGACACTGAAGCTTTCTTT
>once|TRBJ1-6|TRBV10-3|.
CAISERGRNSPLHF
TGTGCCATCAGTGAGCGCGGCCGTAATTCACCCCTCCACTTT
>.|TRBJ1-3|TRBV5-4|.
CASSRGSDRNTIYF
TGTGCCAGCAGCCGGGGGTCGGACCGAAACACCATATATTTT
>.|TRBJ2-5|TRBV9|.
CASSVSGEETQYF
TGTGCCAGCAGCGTTAGCGGAGAAGAGACCCAGTACTTC
>.|TRBJ2-1|TRBV10-2|TRBD2
CASSPRLADNEQFF
TGCGCCAGCTCCCCGCGACTAGCCGACAATGAGCAGTTCTTC
>.|TRBJ1-1|TRBV19|TRBD1
CASSIGTANTEAFF
TGTGCCAGTAGTATCGGGACAGCGAACACTGAAGCTTTCTTT
>once|TRBJ2-5|TRBV7-9|.
CASSPLKETQYF
TGTGCCAGCAGCCCACTAAAAGAGACCCAGTACTTC
>few|TRBJ2-7|TRBV10-3|TRBD1
CAIGGRGSSYEQYF
TGTGCCATCGGGGGCAGGGGGAGCTCCTACGAGCAGTACTTC
>few|TRBJ1-2|TRBV7-8|.
CASSPQGSPYGYTF
TGTGCCAGCAGTCCGCAAGGGAGCCCCTATGGCTACACCTTC
>.|TRBJ2-7|TRBV29-1|TRBD1
CSVGAGGALEQYF
TGCAGCGTTGGCGCAGGGGGCGCACTCGAGCAGTACTTC
>.|TRBJ1-3|TRBV7-9|.
CASSPLSGNTIYF
TGTGCCAGCAGCCCCCTTTCGGGAAACACCATATATTTT
>.|TRBJ1-1|TRBV5-1|.
CASSIPTGRNTEAFF
TGCGCCAGCAGCATACCGACAGGCAGGAACACTGAAGCTTTCTTT
>.|TRBJ1-4|TRBV29-1|TRBD1
CSAQGTGKKLFF
TGCAGCGCCCAGGGGACAGGGAAAAAACTGTTTTTT
>.|TRBJ1-2|TRBV20-1|TRBD1
CSASGNRDRDGHYGYTF
TGCAGTGCTAGTGGGAACCGGGACAGGGACGGACACTATGGCTACACCTTC
>.|TRBJ1-2|TRBV6-1|TRBD1
CASSAYSDQGQRYGYTF
TGTGCCAGCAGTGCTTATAGTGACCAGGGACAGAGATATGGCTACACCTTC
>.|TRBJ1-2|TRBV19|.
CASSIQATNYGYTF
TGTGCCAGTAGTATACAGGCGACTAACTATGGCTACACCTTC
>.|TRBJ2-2|TRBV7-9|.
CASSMGRTGELFF
TGTGCCAGCAGCATGGGGCGGACGGGGGAGCTGTTTTTT
>.|TRBJ2-7|TRBV21-1|.
CASSHCPSGGGSYEQYF
TGTGCCAGCAGCCACTGCCCCTCAGGGGGCGGCTCCTACGAGCAGTACTTC
>.|TRBJ2-7|TRBV11-2|.
CASRGSHYEQYF
TGTGCCAGTAGGGGTTCTCACTACGAGCAGTACTTC
>.|TRBJ1-6|TRBV27|TRBD1
CASRQGAGVSNSPLHF
TGTGCCAGCAGGCAGGGGGCAGGGGTGAGTAATTCACCCCTCCACTTT
>.|TRBJ1-2|TRBV19|TRBD1
CASSTAGGGNYGYTF
TGTGCCAGTAGTACGGCAGGGGGCGGTAACTATGGCTACACCTTC
>.|TRBJ2-2|TRBV7-6|.
CASSLDGSPGELFF
TGTGCCAGCAGCTTAGACGGGAGTCCCGGGGAGCTGTTTTTT
>.|TRBJ2-7|TRBV5-1|.
CASSLTPTGRTYEQYF
TGCGCCAGCAGCCTTACCCCGACAGGTCGAACCTACGAGCAGTACTTC
>.|TRBJ2-1|TRBV3-1/TRBV3-2|TRBD1
CASSARRGPNEQFF
TGTGCCAGCAGCGCTCGAAGGGGGCCGAATGAGCAGTTCTTC
>.|TRBJ1-2|TRBV18|.
CASSPGGGQGYTF
TGTGCCAGCTCCCCTGGGGGAGGGCAAGGCTACACCTTC
>.|TRBJ1-2|TRBV19|.
CASSILGGVVGYGYTF
TGTGCCAGTAGTATTCTTGGAGGGGTAGTGGGCTATGGCTACACCTTC
>.|TRBJ2-1|TRBV24-1|.
CATSDFRQSSYNEQFF
TGTGCCACCAGTGATTTCAGGCAGAGCTCCTACAATGAGCAGTTCTTC
>.|TRBJ2-5|TRBV12-3/TRBV12-4|.
CASSAPGETQYF
TGTGCCAGCAGCGCTCCCGGAGAGACCCAGTACTTC
>.|TRBJ2-3|TRBV5-4|TRBD2
CASSTRLAGGQDTQYF
TGTGCCAGCAGCACCAGACTAGCGGGGGGGCAAGATACGCAGTATTTT
>.|TRBJ1-1|TRBV4-1|.
CASSQVRVNTEAFF
TGCGCCAGCAGCCAAGTGCGGGTGAACACTGAAGCTTTCTTT
>few|TRBJ2-1|TRBV2|.
CASRPGTLTHEQFF
TGTGCCAGCAGGCCCGGGACTTTAACTCATGAGCAGTTCTTC
>once|TRBJ2-5|TRBV29-1|TRBD1
CSVNRDRNQETQYF
TGCAGCGTTAACCGGGACAGGAATCAAGAGACCCAGTACTTC
>.|TRBJ1-2|TRBV27|.
CASSPEGAGNYGYTF
TGTGCCAGCAGCCCCGAAGGGGCAGGGAACTATGGCTACACCTTC
>.|TRBJ2-7|TRBV5-4|.
CASSFSPQYEQYF
TGTGCCAGCAGCTTCAGCCCACAGTACGAGCAGTACTTC
>once|TRBJ2-5|TRBV19|.
CASSIDTVQETQYF
TGTGCCAGTAGTATAGATACAGTACAAGAGACCCAGTACTTC
>few|TRBJ1-5|TRBV4-1|.
CASSQEERSNQPQHF
TGCGCCAGCAGCCAAGAGGAGAGAAGCAATCAGCCCCAGCATTTT
>.|TRBJ1-2|TRBV6-5|.
CASIPRGNNYGYTF
TGTGCCAGCATTCCCCGAGGGAATAACTATGGCTACACCTTC
>.|TRBJ2-6|TRBV27|.
CASSLFGNSGANVLTF
TGTGCCAGCAGTTTATTCGGGAACTCTGGGGCCAACGTCCTGACTTTC
>.|TRBJ2-1|TRBV6-4|.
CASSDGKQIYNEQFF
TGTGCCAGCAGTGATGGAAAACAGATCTACAATGAGCAGTTCTTC
>.|TRBJ1-6|TRBV19|TRBD1
CARAFGTGPYSRDSPLHF
TGTGCCAGGGCGTTCGGGACAGGACCCTATTCAAGGGATTCACCCCTCCACTTT
>.|TRBJ1-1|TRBV7-9|.
CASSSSLNTEAFF
TGTGCCAGCAGCTCGAGCCTGAACACTGAAGCTTTCTTT
>.|TRBJ1-1|TRBV6-5|.
CASSYTRAGGTEAFF
TGTGCCAGCAGTTACACGAGGGCTGGAGGCACTGAAGCTTTCTTT
>few|TRBJ2-1|TRBV19|TRBD1
CASSPTGNNEQFF
TGTGCCAGTAGTCCGACAGGGAACAATGAGCAGTTCTTC
>.|TRBJ2-7|TRBV9|.
CASSVAVGGGVYEQYF
TGTGCCAGCAGCGTAGCTGTGGGGGGGGGCGTTTACGAGCAGTACTTC
>.|TRBJ1-1|TRBV2|TRBD1
CASSLRTGGNTEAFF
TGTGCCAGCAGTCTTAGGACAGGCGGGAACACTGAAGCTTTCTTT